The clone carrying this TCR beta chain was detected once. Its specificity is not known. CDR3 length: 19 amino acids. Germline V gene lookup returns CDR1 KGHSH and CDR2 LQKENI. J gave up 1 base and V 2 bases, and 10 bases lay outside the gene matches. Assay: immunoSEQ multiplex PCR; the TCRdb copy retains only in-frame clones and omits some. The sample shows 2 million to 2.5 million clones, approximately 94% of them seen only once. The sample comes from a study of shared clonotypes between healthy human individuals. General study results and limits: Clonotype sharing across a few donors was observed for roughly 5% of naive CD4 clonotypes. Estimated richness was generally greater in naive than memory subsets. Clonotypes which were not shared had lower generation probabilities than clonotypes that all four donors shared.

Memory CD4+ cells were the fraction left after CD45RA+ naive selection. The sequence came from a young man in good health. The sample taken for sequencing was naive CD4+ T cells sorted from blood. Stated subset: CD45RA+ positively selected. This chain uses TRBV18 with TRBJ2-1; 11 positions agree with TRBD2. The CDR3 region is CASSPNQLAGAPSYNEQFF. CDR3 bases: TGTGCCAGCTCACCAAACCAACTAGCGGGAGCGCCGTCCTACAATGAGCAGTTCTTC.